A single T cell receptor beta chain is shown here with its context. Antigen specificity is unknown. The gene names given are mouse names. Clones were sequenced by immunoSEQ multiplex PCR, and TCRdb holds only the in-frame ones, with some missing. The sample consists of approximately 45,000 clones, 73% of them appearing once. This sample was taken from a study of tissue T cells after allogeneic stem cell transplantation. The study, taken as a whole, reports: The study did not identify alloreactive or antigen-specific tissue TCRs, and some clones might be persisting host cells.

Specimen: sorted cells pooled from one or two spleens. The TCR sequence derives from a pool of C57BL/6 mice in good health.

The CDR3 here is CASSLGNTEVFF. The sequenced CDR3 bases are TGTGCCAGCAGTTTGGGGAACACAGAAGTCTTC. The chain couples TRBV15 to TRBJ1-1; D gene uncertain. The CDR3 is cut off 1 residue early in the read; its end comes from the germline J gene. The V and J ends lost 3 bases and 1 base respectively, with 3 bases between them. The CDR3 is 12 residues long. Germline values: CDR1 SGHND, CDR2 FRSKSL.